These 17 T cell receptor beta chains came from one sample sequenced in a study of CD8 T cells in Susac syndrome. Reverse transcription of about 0.5 to 1 ug RNA was carried out with random hexamers. A single record per CDR3 protein comes from TCRdb applying MiXCR to the immunoSEQ multiplex PCR reads. The profile shows approximately 210,000 distinct CDR3 sequences, nearly 97% of them singletons. Sequencing was done on a sample of CD4+ T cells from PBMCs. The receptor source for this set is a human donor with multiple sclerosis.

V is TRBV28 and J is TRBJ1-4, with D tentatively TRBD1 (5 bases). Trimming took off 5 bases at V and 4 bases at J, with 17 bases between the two ends. The CDR3 runs 16 residues. The germline gives CDR1 MDHEN, CDR2 SYDVKM. This CDR3 reads CASSLTKTVSNEKLFF. CDR3 nucleotide sequence: TGTGCCAGCAGTCTGACTAAGACAGTTAGTAATGAAAAACTGTTTTTT.

The chain uses TRBV20-1 and TRBJ1-5; D is unclear. Trimming removed 3 bases from V and 6 bases from J, with 9 bases in between. The CDR3 contains 12 residues. Germline lookup yields CDR1 DFQATT and CDR2 SNEGSKA (reference sequence). Written as DNA, the CDR3 is TGCAGTGCTAGTGTGGCCTCTCAGCCCCAGCATTTT. Its translation: CSASVASQPQHF.

The gene calls are TRBV20-1 and TRBJ1-1; 11 bases fit TRBD1. Germline-derived CDR1 and CDR2 are DFQATT and SNEGSKA (reference sequence). The CDR3 loop spans 14 amino acids. V was clipped by 2 bases and J by 5 bases; unmatched bases: 4. The CDR3 nucleotides read TGCAGTGCTAGAACGGACAGGGGGCGAACTGAAGCTTTCTTT. Translation gives CSARTDRGRTEAFF.

V usage is TRBV6-5 and J usage is TRBJ2-1, with D hard to call. The V gene lost 8 bases and the J gene lost 9 bases, with 14 bases spanning the gap. Germline V lookup: CDR1 MNHEY, CDR2 SVGAGI. The CDR3 loop spans 12 amino acids. For the CDR3, the DNA is TGTGCCAGCCTTAGCTCTAAAGGTGAGCAGTTCTTC. Its protein is CASLSSKGEQFF.

This chain links TRBV5-1 with TRBJ1-2; D might be TRBD1 (5 bases). The germline V gene encodes CDR1 SGHRS and CDR2 YFSETQ. V was clipped by 5 bases and J by 4 bases, with 21 bases between them. The CDR3 runs 16 residues. This CDR3 is CASRSDPGRSLYGYTF. DNA for the CDR3: TGCGCCAGCAGGTCCGACCCGGGACGGAGTCTCTATGGCTACACCTTC.

The chain combines TRBV7-9 with TRBJ2-7; D gene ambiguous. The CDR3 runs to 12 residues. Germline assignment: CDR1 SEHNR and CDR2 FQNEAQ (reference sequence). V gave up 0 bases and J gave up 10 bases, with 10 bases separating them. CDR3 residues: CASSLATSVQYF. CDR3 coding DNA: TGTGCCAGCAGCTTAGCGACGTCAGTACAGTACTTC.

This chain links TRBV5-1 with TRBJ1-2; a possible D gene is TRBD1 (6 bases). Germline CDR1 is SGHRS and CDR2 is YFSETQ. V was clipped by 1 base and J by 4 bases, with 26 bases between them. The CDR3 sequence is 19 residues long. The CDR3 region is CASSLLFSEGTPSRYGYTF. In DNA, the CDR3 is TGCGCCAGCAGCTTGTTATTCTCCGAAGGGACACCGAGCCGCTATGGCTACACCTTC.

The rearrangement uses TRBV5-6 and TRBJ2-7; 7 bases are shared with TRBD2. The CDR3 has 12 residues. Trimming at V came to 4 bases and at J to 5 bases, leaving 3 bases not matched to a gene. From germline, CDR1 is SGHDT and CDR2 YYEEEE. In nucleotides, the CDR3 is TGTGCCAGCAGCCCCGGGAGGCACGAGCAGTACTTC. It translates to CASSPGRHEQYF.

The gene calls are TRBV6-4 and TRBJ2-7, with a possible D match to TRBD1 (7 bases). Germline V lookup: CDR1 MRHNA, CDR2 SNTAGT. Trimming removed 7 bases from V and 7 bases from J, with 20 bases in between. The CDR3 length is 14 residues. This chain's CDR3 is CASNGLYRGLEQYF. As DNA, the CDR3 is TGTGCCAGCAATGGGTTATACAGGGGACTGGAGCAGTACTTC.

This clonotype was detected once. J is TRBJ2-7 and V is TRBV27, with D uncertain. Germline loops: CDR1 MNHEY, CDR2 SMNVEV (reference sequence). The ends were cut back, 4 bases at V and 1 base at J, with 14 bases in the middle. This CDR3 region has 15 residues. For the CDR3, the DNA is TGTGCCAGCAGTTCCTCCCCCCCGGATTCCTACGAGCAGTACTTC. Its translation: CASSSSPPDSYEQYF.

The chain combines TRBV5-1 with TRBJ2-3; D is uncertain. This CDR3 has 15 amino acids. V lost 0 bases, J lost 5 bases, and 13 bases lay in between. Per germline, CDR1 SGHRS and CDR2 YFSETQ. CDR3 DNA sequence: TGCGCCAGCAGCTTGGAACAGCCGGCAATAGATACGCAGTATTTT. This gives the protein CASSLEQPAIDTQYF.

The CDR3 coding sequence is TGTGCCAGCAGCGTAGGAGGGGTGGGCCCCGGGGAGCTGTTTTTT. Encoded protein: CASSVGGVGPGELFF. The chain employs TRBV9 and TRBJ2-2; D is perhaps TRBD1 or TRBD2 (5 bases each). The V gene lost 0 bases and the J gene lost 6 bases, with 12 bases spanning the gap. Germline V gene data show CDR1 as SGDLS and CDR2 as YYNGEE. This CDR3 is built from 15 residues.

The chain is built from TRBV7-2 and TRBJ2-1; tentative D call: TRBD2 (5 bases). The length of the CDR3 is 11 residues. Trimming pared 2 bases from V and 9 bases from J, leaving 5 bases between. Germline lookup yields CDR1 SGHTA and CDR2 FQGNSA. The CDR3 here is CASSLTSEQFF. The DNA for the CDR3 is TGTGCCAGCAGCTTAACTAGTGAGCAGTTCTTC.

This clonotype came up a few times. V and J are TRBV7-9 and TRBJ2-7, with 8 bases lining up with TRBD1. Germline V CDR1 and CDR2: SEHNR, FQNEAQ (reference sequence). The CDR3 has 15 amino acids. The junction had 4 bases not matched to a gene; V was cut back by 3 bases and J by 0 bases. In DNA form, the CDR3 reads TGTGCCAGCAGCTTTGGGACAGGCGCCTCCTACGAGCAGTACTTC. As protein: CASSFGTGASYEQYF.

The chain uses TRBV24-1 and TRBJ1-1; D is unclear. The CDR3 covers 12 residues. Germline V lookup: CDR1 KGHDR, CDR2 SFDVKD. V was cut by 7 bases and J by 4 bases, with 9 bases left in between. The CDR3 nucleotides are TGTGCCACCAGGGTCAGCACCACTGAAGCTTTCTTT. Its protein is CATRVSTTEAFF.

The chain recombines TRBV18 with TRBJ1-1; the match to TRBD1 covers 11 bases. Germline V CDR1 and CDR2: KGHSH, LQKENI. Germline trimming cut 1 base from V and 4 bases from J; bases unmatched to any gene: 11. The CDR3 runs to 18 residues. The CDR3 protein is CASSPLPQKGTGGTEAFF. For the CDR3, the DNA is TGTGCCAGCTCACCACTCCCCCAGAAAGGGACAGGGGGCACTGAAGCTTTCTTT.

V and J are TRBV30 and TRBJ1-2; a possible D gene is TRBD1 (5 bases). With 4 bases removed from V and 4 bases from J, the gap between germline ends came to 13 bases. The CDR3 is made up of 13 amino acids. Germline values: CDR1 GTSNPN, CDR2 SVGIG (reference sequence). The CDR3 bases are TGTGCCTGGATTCAGGGATTCCCCTATGGCTACACCTTC. Its translation: CAWIQGFPYGYTF.